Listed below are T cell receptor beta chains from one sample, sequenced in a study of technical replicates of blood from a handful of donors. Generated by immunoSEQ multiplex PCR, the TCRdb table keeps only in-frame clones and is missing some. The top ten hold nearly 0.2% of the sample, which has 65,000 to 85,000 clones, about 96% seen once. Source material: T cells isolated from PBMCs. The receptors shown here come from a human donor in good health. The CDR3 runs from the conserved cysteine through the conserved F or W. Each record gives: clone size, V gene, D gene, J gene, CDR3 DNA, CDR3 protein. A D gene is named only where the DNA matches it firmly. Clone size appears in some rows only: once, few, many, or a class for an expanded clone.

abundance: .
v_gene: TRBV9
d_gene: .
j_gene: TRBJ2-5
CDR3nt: TGTGCCAGCAGCGTAGGCGGAGGTAGAGAGACCCAGTACTTC
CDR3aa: CASSVGGGRETQYF

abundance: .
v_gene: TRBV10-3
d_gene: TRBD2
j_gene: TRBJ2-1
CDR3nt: TGTGCCATCAGTGCTCTAGCGGGAATGGATGAGCAGTTCTTC
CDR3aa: CAISALAGMDEQFF

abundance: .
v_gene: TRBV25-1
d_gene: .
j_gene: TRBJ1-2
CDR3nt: TGTGCCAGCAGTGAATTCTCTCGGGGAAACTATGGCTACACCTTC
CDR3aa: CASSEFSRGNYGYTF

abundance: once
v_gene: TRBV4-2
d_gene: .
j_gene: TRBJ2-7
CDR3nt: TGTGCCAGCAGCCCGACCTCTAGTGTAGACTACGAGCAGTACTTC
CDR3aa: CASSPTSSVDYEQYF

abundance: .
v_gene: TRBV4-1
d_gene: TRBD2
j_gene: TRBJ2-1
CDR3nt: TGCGCCAGCAGCCAAGGGACTAGCAGCCACAATGAGCAGTTCTTC
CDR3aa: CASSQGTSSHNEQFF

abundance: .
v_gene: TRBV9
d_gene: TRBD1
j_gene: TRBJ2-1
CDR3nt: TGTGCCAGCAGCCCGGGACAGGGAACCTACAATGAGCAGTTCTTC
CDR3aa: CASSPGQGTYNEQFF

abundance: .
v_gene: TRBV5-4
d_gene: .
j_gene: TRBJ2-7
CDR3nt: TGTGCCAGCAGAAATCTATACGAGCAGTACTTC
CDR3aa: CASRNLYEQYF

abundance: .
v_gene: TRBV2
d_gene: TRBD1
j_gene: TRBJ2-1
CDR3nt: TGTGCCAGCAATCCCCGGGACAGACAACGAAGCTACAATGAGCAGTTCTTC
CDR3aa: CASNPRDRQRSYNEQFF

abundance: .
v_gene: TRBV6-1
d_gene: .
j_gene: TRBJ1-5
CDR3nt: TGTGCCAGCAGTGCTTCACAGGGTGATCAGCCCCAGCATTTT
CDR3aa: CASSASQGDQPQHF

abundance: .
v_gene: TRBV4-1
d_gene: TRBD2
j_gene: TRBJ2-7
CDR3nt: TGCGCCAGCAGCCAAGGGTCCGGGACTAGGGTTGTCGAGCAGTACTTC
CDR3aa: CASSQGSGTRVVEQYF

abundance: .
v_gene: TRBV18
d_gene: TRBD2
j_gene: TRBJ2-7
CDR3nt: TGTGCCAGCTCACTAAGGGGGCGGACGACTAGCGGGTACTCCTACGAGCAGTACTTC
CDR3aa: CASSLRGRTTSGYSYEQYF

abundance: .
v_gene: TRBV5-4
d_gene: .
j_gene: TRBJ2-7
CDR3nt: TGTGCCAGCAGCTCCCCCGGGAGACCTCGGTACGAGCAGTACTTC
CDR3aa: CASSSPGRPRYEQYF

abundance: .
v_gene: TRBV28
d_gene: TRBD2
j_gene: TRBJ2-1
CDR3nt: TGTGCCAGCAGGCTGGGACTAGCGGATAGGAGCTCCTACAATGAGCAGTTCTTC
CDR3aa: CASRLGLADRSSYNEQFF

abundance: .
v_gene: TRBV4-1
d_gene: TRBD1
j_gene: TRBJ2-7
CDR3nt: TGCGCCAGCAGTCTAAACCAGGGGGCAGAGTACGAGCAGTACTTC
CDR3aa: CASSLNQGAEYEQYF

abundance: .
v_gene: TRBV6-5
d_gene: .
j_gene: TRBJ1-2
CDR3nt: TGTGCCAGCAACTCAGAAAAGACAGCAAAACCATTC
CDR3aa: CASNSEKTAKPF

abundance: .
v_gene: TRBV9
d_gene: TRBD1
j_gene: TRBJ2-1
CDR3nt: TGTGCCAGCAGCGTTTTTGACAGGGTTCCCAATGAGCAGTTCTTC
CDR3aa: CASSVFDRVPNEQFF

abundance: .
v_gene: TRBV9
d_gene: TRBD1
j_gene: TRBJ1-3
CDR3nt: TGTGCCAGCAGCGTAGAGGTTAGGAGGACAGGGATGACCCCTCCTCTCTCTGGAAACACCATATATTTT
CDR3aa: CASSVEVRRTGMTPPLSGNTIYF

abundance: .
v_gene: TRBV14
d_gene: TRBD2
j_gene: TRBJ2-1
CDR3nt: TGTGCCAGCAGCCAACGTAGCGGGGGGGCCTTTTATGAGCAGTTCTTC
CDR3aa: CASSQRSGGAFYEQFF

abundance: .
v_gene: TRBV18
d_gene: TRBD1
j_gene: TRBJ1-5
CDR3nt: TGTGCCAGCTCTCGGGACAGGGACAATCAGCCCCAGCATTTT
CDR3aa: CASSRDRDNQPQHF

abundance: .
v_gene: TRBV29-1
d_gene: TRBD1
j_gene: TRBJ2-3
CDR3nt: TGCAGCGGTCGGGACAGAAGCACAGATACGCAGTATTTT
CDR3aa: CSGRDRSTDTQYF

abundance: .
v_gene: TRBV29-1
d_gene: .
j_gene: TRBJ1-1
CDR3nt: TGCAGCGGGAGAGCAACAGGTTTCGGCACTGAAGCTTTCTTT
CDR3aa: CSGRATGFGTEAFF

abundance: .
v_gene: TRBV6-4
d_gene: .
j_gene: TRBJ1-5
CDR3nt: TGTGCCAGCACCCAGAAGGGGTTACGGCTTCAGCCCCAGCATTTT
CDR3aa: CASTQKGLRLQPQHF

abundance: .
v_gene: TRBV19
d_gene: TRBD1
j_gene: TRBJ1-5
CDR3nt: TGTGCCAGTAGGACAGGGGATCAGCCCCAGCATTTT
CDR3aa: CASRTGDQPQHF

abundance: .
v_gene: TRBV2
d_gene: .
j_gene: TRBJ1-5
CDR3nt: TGTGCCAGCAGCCACAGGACCTTTGACAATCAGCCCCAGCATTTT
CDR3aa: CASSHRTFDNQPQHF

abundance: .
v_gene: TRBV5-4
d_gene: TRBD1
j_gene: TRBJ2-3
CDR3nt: TGTGCCAGCAGCCTTCGGGACAGTAACACAGATACGCAGTATTTT
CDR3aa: CASSLRDSNTDTQYF

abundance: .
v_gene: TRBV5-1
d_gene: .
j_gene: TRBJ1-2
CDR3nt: TGCGCCAGCAGCTCCGCAGGGAGGAACTATGGCTACACCTTC
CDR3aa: CASSSAGRNYGYTF

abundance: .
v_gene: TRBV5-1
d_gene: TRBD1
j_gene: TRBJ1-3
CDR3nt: TGCGCCAGCAGCTTGGCTGGACAGGACTCTGGAAACACCATATATTTT
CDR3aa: CASSLAGQDSGNTIYF

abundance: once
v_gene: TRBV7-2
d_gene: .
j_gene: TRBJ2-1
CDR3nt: TGTGCCAGCACCCGTCGGGATCAGCACAATGAGCAGTTCTTC
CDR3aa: CASTRRDQHNEQFF

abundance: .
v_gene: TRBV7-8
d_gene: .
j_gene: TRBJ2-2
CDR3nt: TGTGCCAGCAGCTTTGGAGTAGACCCCTTCTCCGGGGAGCTGTTTTTT
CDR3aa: CASSFGVDPFSGELFF

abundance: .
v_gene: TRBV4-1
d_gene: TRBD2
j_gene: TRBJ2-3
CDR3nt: TGCGCCAGCAGCCAAGTCGCGGGAGAACGGACTAGCACAGATACGCAGTATTTT
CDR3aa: CASSQVAGERTSTDTQYF

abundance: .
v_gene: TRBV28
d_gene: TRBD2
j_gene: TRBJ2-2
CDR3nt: TGTGCCAGCAGTTTATCGGGACTAGCGGGAGGGACTAACACCGGGGAGCTGTTTTTT
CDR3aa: CASSLSGLAGGTNTGELFF

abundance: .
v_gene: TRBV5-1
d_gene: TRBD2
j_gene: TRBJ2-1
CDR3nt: TGCGCCAGCAGAACTCCCACTAGCGGGGGGGAGGAGGAGCAGTTCTTC
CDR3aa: CASRTPTSGGEEEQFF

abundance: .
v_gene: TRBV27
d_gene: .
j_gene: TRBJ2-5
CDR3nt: TGTGCCAGCAGTCCCCCCCCAGGGTACCAAGAGACCCAGTACTTC
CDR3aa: CASSPPPGYQETQYF

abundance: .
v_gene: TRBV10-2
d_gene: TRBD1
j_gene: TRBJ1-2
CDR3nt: TGCGCCAGCAGTGATGGGACAGATGGCTACACCTTC
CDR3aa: CASSDGTDGYTF

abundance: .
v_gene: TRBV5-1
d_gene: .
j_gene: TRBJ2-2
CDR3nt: TGCGCCAGCAGCTTGGCAGGCAGTCCGGAGCTGTTTTTT
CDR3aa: CASSLAGSPELFF

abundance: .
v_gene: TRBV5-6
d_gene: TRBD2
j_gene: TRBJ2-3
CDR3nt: TGTGCCAGCAGCCCATCCGGGGGGACAGATACGCAGTATTTT
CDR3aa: CASSPSGGTDTQYF

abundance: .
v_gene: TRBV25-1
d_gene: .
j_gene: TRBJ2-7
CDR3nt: TGTGCCAGCAGTGAAGCTTGCCTCAAGCTACAGGCCGCCTACGAGCAGTACTTC
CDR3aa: CASSEACLKLQAAYEQYF

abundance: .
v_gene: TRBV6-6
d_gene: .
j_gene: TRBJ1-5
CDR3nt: TGTGCCAGCAGTCTCCAACAGTATAGCAATCAGCCCCAGCATTTT
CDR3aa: CASSLQQYSNQPQHF

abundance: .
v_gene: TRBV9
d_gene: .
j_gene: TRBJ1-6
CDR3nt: TGTGCCAGCAGCGTAGGAGGGTCTGGTGTTTCGCATAATTCACCCCTCCACTTT
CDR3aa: CASSVGGSGVSHNSPLHF

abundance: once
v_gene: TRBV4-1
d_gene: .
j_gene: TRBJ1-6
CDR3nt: TGCGCCAGCAGCCAATCTAGGGGGTTAAATTCACCCCTCCACTTT
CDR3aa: CASSQSRGLNSPLHF

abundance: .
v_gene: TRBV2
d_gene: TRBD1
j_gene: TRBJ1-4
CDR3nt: TGTGCCAGCAATAGACAGGGCCAGGGAAATGAAAAACTGTTTTTT
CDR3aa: CASNRQGQGNEKLFF

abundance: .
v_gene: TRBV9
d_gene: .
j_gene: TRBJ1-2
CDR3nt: TGTGCCAGCAGCGATTCAGGGGACGTGGACTATGGCTACACCTTC
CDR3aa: CASSDSGDVDYGYTF

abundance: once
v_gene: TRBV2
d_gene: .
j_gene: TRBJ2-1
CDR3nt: TGTGCCAGCGAGGGGGAGGGGGACCGATACAATGAGCAGTTCTTC
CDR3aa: CASEGEGDRYNEQFF

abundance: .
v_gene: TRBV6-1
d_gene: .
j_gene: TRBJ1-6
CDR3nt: TGTGCCAGCACCGTTACAGGGTACTATAATTCACCCCTCCACTTT
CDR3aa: CASTVTGYYNSPLHF

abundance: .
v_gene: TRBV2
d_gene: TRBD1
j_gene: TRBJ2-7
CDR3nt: TGTGCCAGCAGATACCTCCCTACCGGGACAGGGAAGCAGTACTTC
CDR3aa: CASRYLPTGTGKQYF

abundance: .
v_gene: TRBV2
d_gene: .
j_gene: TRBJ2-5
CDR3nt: TGTGCCAGCAGTGTGTCCCCACAAGAGACCCAGTACTTC
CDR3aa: CASSVSPQETQYF

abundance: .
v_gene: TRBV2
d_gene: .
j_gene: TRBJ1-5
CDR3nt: TGTGCCAGCAGCCGTCGGGATCCCCAGCAGCCCCAGCATTTT
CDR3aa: CASSRRDPQQPQHF

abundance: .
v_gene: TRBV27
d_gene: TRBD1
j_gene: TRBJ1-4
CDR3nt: TGTGCCAGCACTGGACAGGGCGATGAAAAACTGTTTTTT
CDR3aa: CASTGQGDEKLFF

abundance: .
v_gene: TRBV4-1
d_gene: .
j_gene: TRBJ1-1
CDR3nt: TGCGCCAGCAGCCAGTCACCGGGTCGGAGCACTGAAGCTTTCTTT
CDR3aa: CASSQSPGRSTEAFF

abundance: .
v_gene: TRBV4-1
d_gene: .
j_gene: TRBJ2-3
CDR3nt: TGCGCCAGCAGCCAAAGCCTCGGGCTAGACAGCGATACGCAGTATTTT
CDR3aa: CASSQSLGLDSDTQYF

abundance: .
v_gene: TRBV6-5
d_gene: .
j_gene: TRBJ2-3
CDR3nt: TGTGCCAGCAGTTACGGGGGCATCACAGATACGCAGTATTTT
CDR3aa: CASSYGGITDTQYF

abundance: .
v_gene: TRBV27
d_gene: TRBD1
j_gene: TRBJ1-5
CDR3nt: TGTGCCAGCAGTTATACAGGGGGACAGCAGCCCCAGCATTTT
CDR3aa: CASSYTGGQQPQHF

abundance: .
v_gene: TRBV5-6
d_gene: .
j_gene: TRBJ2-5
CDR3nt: TGTGCCAGCAGCTATCGGGAGACCCAGTACTTC
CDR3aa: CASSYRETQYF

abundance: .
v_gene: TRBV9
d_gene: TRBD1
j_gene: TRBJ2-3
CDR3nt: TGTGCCAGCAGCGGGACAGGGGCAACTAGCACAGATACGCAGTATTTT
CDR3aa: CASSGTGATSTDTQYF

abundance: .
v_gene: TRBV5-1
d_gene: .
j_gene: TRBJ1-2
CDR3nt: TGCGCCAGCAGCTTGACGACAGTTACTAACTATGGCTACACCTTC
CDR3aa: CASSLTTVTNYGYTF

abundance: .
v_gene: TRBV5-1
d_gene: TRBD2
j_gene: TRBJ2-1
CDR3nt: TGCGCCAGCAGCATGGTAACTAGCGGAGACTCCTACAATGAGCAGTTCTTC
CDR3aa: CASSMVTSGDSYNEQFF

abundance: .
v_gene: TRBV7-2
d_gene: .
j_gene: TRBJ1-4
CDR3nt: TGTGCCAGCAGCCTTGGTCGGACACCCGCGTTTTTT
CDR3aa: CASSLGRTPAFF

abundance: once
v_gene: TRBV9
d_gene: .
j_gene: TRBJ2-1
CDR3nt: TGTGCCAGCAGCGCCTACAGGGAAGAGGGCAATGAGCAGTTCTTC
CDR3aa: CASSAYREEGNEQFF

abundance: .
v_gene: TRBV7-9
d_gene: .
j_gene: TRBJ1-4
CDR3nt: TGTGCCAGCAGGAGCAACGATGAAAAACTGTTTTTT
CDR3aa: CASRSNDEKLFF